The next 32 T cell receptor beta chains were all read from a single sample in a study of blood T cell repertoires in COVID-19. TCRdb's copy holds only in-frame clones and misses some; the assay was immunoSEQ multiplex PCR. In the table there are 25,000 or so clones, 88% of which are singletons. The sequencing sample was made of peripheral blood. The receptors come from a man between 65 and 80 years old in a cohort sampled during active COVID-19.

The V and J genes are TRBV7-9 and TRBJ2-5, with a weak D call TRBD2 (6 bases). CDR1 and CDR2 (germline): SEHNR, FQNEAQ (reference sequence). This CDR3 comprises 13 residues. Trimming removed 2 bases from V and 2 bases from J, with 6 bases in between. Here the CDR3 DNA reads TGTGCCAGCAGCTTACGGGGGCAAGAGACCCAGTACTTC. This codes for CASSLRGQETQYF.

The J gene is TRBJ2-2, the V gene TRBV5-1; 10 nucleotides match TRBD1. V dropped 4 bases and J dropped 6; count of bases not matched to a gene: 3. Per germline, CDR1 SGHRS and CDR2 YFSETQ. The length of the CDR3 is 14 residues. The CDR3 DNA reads TGCGCCAGCAGCCCCGGACAGGGGGCCGGGGAGCTGTTTTTT. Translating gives CASSPGQGAGELFF.

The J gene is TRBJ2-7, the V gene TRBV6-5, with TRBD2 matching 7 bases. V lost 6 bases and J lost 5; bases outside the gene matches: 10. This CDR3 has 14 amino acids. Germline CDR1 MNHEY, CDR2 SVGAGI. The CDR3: CASRPLREAHEQYF. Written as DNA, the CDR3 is TGTGCCAGCAGGCCCCTTCGGGAGGCGCACGAGCAGTACTTC.

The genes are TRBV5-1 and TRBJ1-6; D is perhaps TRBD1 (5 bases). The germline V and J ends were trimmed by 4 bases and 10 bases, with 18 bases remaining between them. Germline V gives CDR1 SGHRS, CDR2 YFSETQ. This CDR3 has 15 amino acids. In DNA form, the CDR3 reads TGCGCCAGCAGCCCCGCGGGGGAAGGTAGATCACCCCTCCACTTT. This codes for CASSPAGEGRSPLHF.

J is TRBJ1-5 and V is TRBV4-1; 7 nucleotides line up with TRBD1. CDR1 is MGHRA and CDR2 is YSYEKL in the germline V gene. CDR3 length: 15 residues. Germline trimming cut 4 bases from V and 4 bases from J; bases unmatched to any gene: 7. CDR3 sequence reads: CASSRIRTGNQPQHF. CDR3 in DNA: TGCGCCAGCAGCCGAATAAGGACAGGAAATCAGCCCCAGCATTTT.

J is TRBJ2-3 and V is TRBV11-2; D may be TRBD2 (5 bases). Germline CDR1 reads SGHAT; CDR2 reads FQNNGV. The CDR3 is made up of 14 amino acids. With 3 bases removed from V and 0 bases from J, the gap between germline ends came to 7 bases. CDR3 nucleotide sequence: TGTGCCAGCAGCTTGGGCGGGAGCACAGATACGCAGTATTTT. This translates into CASSLGGSTDTQYF.

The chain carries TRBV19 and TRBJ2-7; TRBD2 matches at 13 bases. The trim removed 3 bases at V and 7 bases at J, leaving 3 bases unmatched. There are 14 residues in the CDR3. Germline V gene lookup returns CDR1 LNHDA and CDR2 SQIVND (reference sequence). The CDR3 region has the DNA TGTGCCAGTAGTATTGGGACTAGCGGGACTGAGCAGTACTTC. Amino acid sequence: CASSIGTSGTEQYF.

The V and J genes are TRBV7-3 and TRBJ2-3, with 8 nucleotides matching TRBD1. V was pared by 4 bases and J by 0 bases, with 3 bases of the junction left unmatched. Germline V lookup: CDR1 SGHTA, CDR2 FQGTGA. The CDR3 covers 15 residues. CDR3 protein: CASSYRTGSTDTQYF. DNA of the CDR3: TGTGCCAGCAGCTACAGGACAGGGAGCACAGATACGCAGTATTTT.

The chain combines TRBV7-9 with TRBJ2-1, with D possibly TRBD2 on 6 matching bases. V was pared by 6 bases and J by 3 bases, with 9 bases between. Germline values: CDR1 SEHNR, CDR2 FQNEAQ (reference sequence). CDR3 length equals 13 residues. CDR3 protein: CASSLTSYNEQFF. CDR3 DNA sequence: TGTGCCAGCAGTCTGACTAGCTACAATGAGCAGTTCTTC.

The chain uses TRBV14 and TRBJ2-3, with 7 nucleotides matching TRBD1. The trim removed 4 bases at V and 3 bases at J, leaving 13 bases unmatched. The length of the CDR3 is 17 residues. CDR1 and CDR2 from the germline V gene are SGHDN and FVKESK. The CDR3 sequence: CASSLRSGTAQTDTQYF. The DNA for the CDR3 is TGTGCCAGCAGCCTGAGATCAGGGACAGCCCAGACAGATACGCAGTATTTT.

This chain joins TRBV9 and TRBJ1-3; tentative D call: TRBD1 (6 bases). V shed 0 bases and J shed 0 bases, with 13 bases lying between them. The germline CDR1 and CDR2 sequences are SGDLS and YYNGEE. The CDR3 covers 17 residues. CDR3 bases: TGTGCCAGCAGCGTAGGGGGGCAGCCGAGCTCTGGAAACACCATATATTTT. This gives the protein CASSVGGQPSSGNTIYF. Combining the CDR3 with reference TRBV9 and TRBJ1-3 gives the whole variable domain DSGVTQTPKHLITATGQRVTLRCSPRSGDLSVYWYQQSLDQGLQFLIQYYNGEERAKGNILERFSAQQFPDLHSELNLSSLELGDSALYFCASSVGGQPSSGNTIYFGEGSWLTVV.

CDR3 sequence (DNA): TGTGCCAGCAGTTACACACAGGGGGTGGGAAACACCATATATTTT. Protein product: CASSYTQGVGNTIYF. The chain combines TRBV6-6 with TRBJ1-3; TRBD1 matches at 8 bases. Germline CDR1 and CDR2: MNHNY and SVGAGI (reference sequence). The CDR3 is 15 amino acids. Trimming removed 2 bases from V and 4 bases from J; junction bases left unmatched: 4.

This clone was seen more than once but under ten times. CDR3 in DNA: TGCGCCAGCAGCCAAGAGGGGGGGACACCCTGGAACTATGGCTACACCTTC. Amino acid sequence: CASSQEGGTPWNYGYTF. The V and J genes are TRBV4-1 and TRBJ1-2; possibly TRBD1 for D (6 bases). This CDR3 has 17 amino acids. V was cut by 0 bases and J by 2 bases, with 16 bases left in between. Germline V CDR1 and CDR2: MGHRA, YSYEKL.

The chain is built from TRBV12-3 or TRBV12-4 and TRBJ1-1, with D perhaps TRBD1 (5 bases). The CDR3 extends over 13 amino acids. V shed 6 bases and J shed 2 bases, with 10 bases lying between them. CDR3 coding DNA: TGTGCCAGCAGGGACACCTACAACACTGAAGCTTTCTTT. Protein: CASRDTYNTEAFF.

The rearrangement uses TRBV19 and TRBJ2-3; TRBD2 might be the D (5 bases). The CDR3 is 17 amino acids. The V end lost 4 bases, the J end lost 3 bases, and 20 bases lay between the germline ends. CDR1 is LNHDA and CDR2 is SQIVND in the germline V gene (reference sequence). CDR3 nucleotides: TGTGCCAGTAGTAAAAACCTCCTAGGCGGGCGGACAGATACGCAGTATTTT. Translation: CASSKNLLGGRTDTQYF.

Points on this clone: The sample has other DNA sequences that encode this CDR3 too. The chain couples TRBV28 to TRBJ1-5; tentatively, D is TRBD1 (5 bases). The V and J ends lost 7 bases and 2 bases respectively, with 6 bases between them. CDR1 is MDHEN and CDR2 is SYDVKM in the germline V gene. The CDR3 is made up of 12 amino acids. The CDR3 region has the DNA TGTGCCAGCAAACAGGGCAATCAGCCCCAGCATTTT. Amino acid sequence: CASKQGNQPQHF.

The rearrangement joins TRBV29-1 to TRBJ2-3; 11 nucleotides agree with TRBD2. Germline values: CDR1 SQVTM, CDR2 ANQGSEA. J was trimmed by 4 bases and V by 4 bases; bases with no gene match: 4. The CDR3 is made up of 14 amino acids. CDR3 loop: CSVALAGDPDTQYF. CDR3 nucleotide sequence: TGCAGCGTTGCACTAGCGGGAGATCCAGATACGCAGTATTTT.

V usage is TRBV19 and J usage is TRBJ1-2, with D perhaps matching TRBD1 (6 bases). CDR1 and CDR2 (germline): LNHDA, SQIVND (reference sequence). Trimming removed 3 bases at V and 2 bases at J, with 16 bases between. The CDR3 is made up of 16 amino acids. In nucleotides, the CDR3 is TGTGCCAGTAGTATCAGTTTGGGAACAGGGAACTATGGCTACACCTTC. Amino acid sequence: CASSISLGTGNYGYTF.

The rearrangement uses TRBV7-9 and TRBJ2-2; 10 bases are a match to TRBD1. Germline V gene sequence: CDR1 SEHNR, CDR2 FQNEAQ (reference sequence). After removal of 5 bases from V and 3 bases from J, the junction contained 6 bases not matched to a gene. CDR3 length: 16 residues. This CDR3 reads CASSDSGTGDTGELFF. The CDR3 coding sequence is TGTGCCAGCAGCGATAGCGGGACAGGGGACACCGGGGAGCTGTTTTTT. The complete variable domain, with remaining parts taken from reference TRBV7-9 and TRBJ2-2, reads DTGVSQNPRHKITKRGQNVTFRCDPISEHNRLYWYRQTLGQGPEFLTYFQNEAQLEKSRLLSDRFSAERPKGSFSTLEIQRTEQGDSAMYLCASSDSGTGDTGELFFGEGSRLTVL.

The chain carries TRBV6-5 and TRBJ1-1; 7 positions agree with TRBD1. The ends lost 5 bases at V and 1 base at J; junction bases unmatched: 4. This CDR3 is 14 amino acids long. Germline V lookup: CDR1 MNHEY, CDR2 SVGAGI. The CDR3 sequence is CASSSGQANTEAFF. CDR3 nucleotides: TGTGCCAGCAGTAGCGGACAGGCGAACACTGAAGCTTTCTTT.

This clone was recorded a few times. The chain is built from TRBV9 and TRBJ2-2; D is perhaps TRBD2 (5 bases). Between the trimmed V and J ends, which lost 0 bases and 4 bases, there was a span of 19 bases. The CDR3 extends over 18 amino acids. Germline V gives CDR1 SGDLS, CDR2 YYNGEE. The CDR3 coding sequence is TGTGCCAGCAGCGTAGGACGGACTTCCCGGGCCCGCACCGGGGAGCTGTTTTTT. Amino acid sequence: CASSVGRTSRARTGELFF.

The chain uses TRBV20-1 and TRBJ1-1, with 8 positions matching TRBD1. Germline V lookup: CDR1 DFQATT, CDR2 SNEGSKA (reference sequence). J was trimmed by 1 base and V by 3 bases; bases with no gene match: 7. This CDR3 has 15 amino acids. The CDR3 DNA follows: TGCAGTGCTAGTGAAGGAGGACAGGGGAACACTGAAGCTTTCTTT. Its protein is CSASEGGQGNTEAFF.

The CDR3 spells CASSVAQGPTGELFF. CDR3 sequence (DNA): TGTGCCAGCAGCGTAGCTCAGGGTCCCACCGGGGAGCTGTTTTTT. J is TRBJ2-2 and V is TRBV9; D perhaps matches TRBD1 (5 bases). CDR1 SGDLS and CDR2 YYNGEE come from the germline V gene. V was shortened by 0 bases and J by 4 bases, with 10 bases between the two germline ends. This CDR3 comprises 15 residues.

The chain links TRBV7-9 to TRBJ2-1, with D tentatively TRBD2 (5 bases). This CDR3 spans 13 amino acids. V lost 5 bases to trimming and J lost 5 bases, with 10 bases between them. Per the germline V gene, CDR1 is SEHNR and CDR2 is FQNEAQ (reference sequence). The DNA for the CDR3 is TGTGCCAGCAGCCGTACTAGAAACAATGAGCAGTTCTTC. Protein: CASSRTRNNEQFF.

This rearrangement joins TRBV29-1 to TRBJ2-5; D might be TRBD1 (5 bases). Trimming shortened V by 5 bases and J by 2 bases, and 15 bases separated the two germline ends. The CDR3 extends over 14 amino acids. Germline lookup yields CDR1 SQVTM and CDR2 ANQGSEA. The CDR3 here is CSVFSTTAQETQYF. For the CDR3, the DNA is TGCAGCGTTTTTTCCACGACAGCTCAAGAGACCCAGTACTTC.

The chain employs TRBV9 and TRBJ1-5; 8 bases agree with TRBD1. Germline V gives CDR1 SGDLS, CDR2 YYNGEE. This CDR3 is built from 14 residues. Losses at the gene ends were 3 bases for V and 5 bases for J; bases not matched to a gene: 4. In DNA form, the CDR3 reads TGTGCCAGCAGCGCAGGACAGGGTGATCAGCCCCAGCATTTT. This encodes CASSAGQGDQPQHF.

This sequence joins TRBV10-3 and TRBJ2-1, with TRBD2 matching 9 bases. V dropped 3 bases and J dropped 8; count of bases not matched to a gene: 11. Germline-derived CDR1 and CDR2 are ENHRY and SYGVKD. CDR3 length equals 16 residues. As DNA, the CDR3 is TGTGCCATCAGTGATCTAGCGGGAAGTCTAGCCCATGAGCAGTTCTTC. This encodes CAISDLAGSLAHEQFF.

DNA for the CDR3: TGTGCCAGCAGCCAAGTCGCGGGGGCGGGAAACACTGAAGCTTTCTTT. Its translation: CASSQVAGAGNTEAFF. The chain is built from TRBV3-1 (or the pseudogene TRBV3-2) and TRBJ1-1; a possible D gene is TRBD1 (6 bases). This CDR3 is 16 amino acids long. Trimming stripped 1 base from V and 2 bases from J, with 14 bases between. CDR1 and CDR2 from the germline V gene are LGHDT and YNNKEL (reference sequence).

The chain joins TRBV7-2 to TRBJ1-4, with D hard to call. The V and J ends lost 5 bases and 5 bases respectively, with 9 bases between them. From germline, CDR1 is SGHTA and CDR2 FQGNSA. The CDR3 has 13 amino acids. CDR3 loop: CASSIRKNEKLFF. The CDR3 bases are TGTGCCAGCAGCATCAGAAAGAATGAAAAACTGTTTTTT.

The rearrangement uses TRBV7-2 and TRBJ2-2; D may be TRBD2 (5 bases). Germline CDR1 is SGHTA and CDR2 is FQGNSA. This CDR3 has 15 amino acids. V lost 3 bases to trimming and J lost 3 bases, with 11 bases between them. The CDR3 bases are TGTGCCAGCAGCTTTTCTAGCATGGACACCGGGGAGCTGTTTTTT. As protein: CASSFSSMDTGELFF.

The CDR3 DNA follows: TGTGCCAGCAGTTACAGGGGGGGGTCTACCCGCCTTGGGGAGCAGTTCTTC. Encoded protein: CASSYRGGSTRLGEQFF. The gene calls are TRBV6-2 or TRBV6-3 and TRBJ2-1, with a weak D call TRBD2 (7 bases). The V and J ends lost 2 bases and 10 bases respectively, with 24 bases between them. CDR3 length: 17 residues. Germline CDR1 is MNHEY and CDR2 is SVGEGT.

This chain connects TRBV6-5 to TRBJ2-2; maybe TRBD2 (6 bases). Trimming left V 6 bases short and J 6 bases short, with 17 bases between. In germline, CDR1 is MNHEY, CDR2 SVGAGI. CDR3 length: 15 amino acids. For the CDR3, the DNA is TGTGCCAGCAGACGATTATGGCGGGACTCCGGGGAGCTGTTTTTT. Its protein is CASRRLWRDSGELFF.